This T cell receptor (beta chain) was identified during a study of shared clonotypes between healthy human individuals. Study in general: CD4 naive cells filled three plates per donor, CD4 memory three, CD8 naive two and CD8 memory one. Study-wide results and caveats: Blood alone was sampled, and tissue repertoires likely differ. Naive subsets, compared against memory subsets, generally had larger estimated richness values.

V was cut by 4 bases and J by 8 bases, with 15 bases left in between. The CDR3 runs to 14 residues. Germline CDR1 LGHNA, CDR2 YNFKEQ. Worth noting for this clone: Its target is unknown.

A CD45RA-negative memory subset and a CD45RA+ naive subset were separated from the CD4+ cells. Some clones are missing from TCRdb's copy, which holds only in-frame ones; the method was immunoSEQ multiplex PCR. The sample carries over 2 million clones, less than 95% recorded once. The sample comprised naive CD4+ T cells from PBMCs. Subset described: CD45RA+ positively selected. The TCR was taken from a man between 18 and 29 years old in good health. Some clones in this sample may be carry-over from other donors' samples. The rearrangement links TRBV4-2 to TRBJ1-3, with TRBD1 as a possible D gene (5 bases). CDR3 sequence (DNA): TGTGCCAGCAGCCGGAAGGTACGGGACGACACCATATATTTT. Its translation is CASSRKVRDDTIYF.